This passage covers 7 T cell receptor beta chains from one sample sequenced in a study of OX40 agonist ivuxolimab in advanced cancers. This table comes from immunoSEQ multiplex PCR, and its TCRdb copy is limited to in-frame clones, with some not included. Of 66,000 or so clones in the sample, roughly 80% were seen once. The input for sequencing was CD4+ or CD8+ T cells sorted from blood, taken in a trial of the OX40 agonist ivuxolimab. The source of these receptors is an adult with an advanced solid tumor such as melanoma, head and neck, liver or kidney cancer.

The rearrangement joins TRBV28 to TRBJ2-3; D is unresolved. Trimming removed 3 bases at V and 0 bases at J, with 19 bases between. The CDR3 is 18 residues long. CDR1 MDHEN and CDR2 SYDVKM come from the germline V gene. The CDR3 nucleotides read TGTGCCAGCAGTTTCTCTTGGTCCAGACCTTCTAGCACAGATACGCAGTATTTT. Its protein product is CASSFSWSRPSSTDTQYF.

The chain is built from TRBV11-3 and TRBJ2-5; a possible D gene is TRBD2 (6 bases). The CDR3 has 15 residues. Trimming took off 1 base at V and 0 bases at J, with 9 bases between the two ends. In germline, CDR1 is SGHNT, CDR2 YENEEA. The CDR3 nucleotides are TGTGCCAGCAGCTTAGGGGAGCGGGACCAAGAGACCCAGTACTTC. Translated, it gives CASSLGERDQETQYF.

The chain links TRBV18 to TRBJ2-1, with unresolved D. Trimming removed 1 base from V and 4 bases from J, with 5 bases in between. This CDR3 region has 13 residues. Per germline, CDR1 KGHSH and CDR2 LQKENI. CDR3 amino acids: CASSPREYNEQFF. CDR3 nucleotides: TGTGCCAGCTCACCACGTGAGTACAATGAGCAGTTCTTC.

The count of this clone is one. The J gene is TRBJ1-6, the V gene TRBV9; perhaps TRBD1 as D (5 bases). Germline assignment: CDR1 SGDLS and CDR2 YYNGEE. The V end was cut by 0 bases, the J end by 10 bases, with 14 bases between. This CDR3 spans 15 amino acids. The CDR3 DNA reads as TGTGCCAGCAGCGTAGAAGAAGGGGTATGGTCACCCCTCCACTTT. Translated, it gives CASSVEEGVWSPLHF.

J is TRBJ2-7 and V is TRBV4-2; D is ambiguous. CDR1 is LGHNA, CDR2 YNFKEQ, per germline. CDR3 length: 13 amino acids. V lost 0 bases, J lost 4 bases, and 7 bases lay in between. This CDR3 reads CASSQDLGYEQYF. In DNA form, the CDR3 reads TGTGCCAGCAGCCAAGATCTGGGATACGAGCAGTACTTC.

The chain carries TRBV14 and TRBJ2-2; 12 nucleotides match TRBD2. The CDR3 contains 19 residues. V dropped 3 bases and J dropped 8; count of bases not matched to a gene: 16. Germline-derived CDR1 and CDR2 are SGHDN and FVKESK. The CDR3, as DNA: TGTGCCAGCAGCCACCGCATGACTAGCGGGGGACCGCTGGGGGGGGAGCTGTTTTTT. It translates to CASSHRMTSGGPLGGELFF.

The chain combines TRBV5-1 with TRBJ1-1; 8 bases align to TRBD1. Unmatched junction bases numbered 9, after V lost 7 bases and J lost 1 base. In germline, CDR1 is SGHRS, CDR2 YFSETQ. The CDR3 runs 15 residues. This chain's CDR3 is CASGQGTGENTEAFF. DNA for the CDR3: TGCGCCAGCGGTCAGGGGACAGGAGAGAACACTGAAGCTTTCTTT.